The entry below describes one TCR beta chain. Its antigen remains unidentified. Per-base qualities were not stored, and no clone one base away is much larger. The cohort was made up of roughly 670 healthy bone marrow donors. At the time of sampling, every cohort member was nominally healthy, though immune exposures that went unrecorded were likely present. The donor was CMV seronegative and belonged to the group of approximately 320 seronegative cohort members. Every donor gave a peripheral blood sample, and the peripheral blood mononuclear cells from that sample were used for TCR beta sequencing. The Qiagen DNeasy Blood Extraction Kit was used to extract genomic DNA from the blood cell samples. The library came from the immunoSEQ multiplex PCR assay. For the multiplex PCR, a mixture combining 60 forward primers for TCR Vbeta segments and 13 reverse primers for TCR Jbeta segments was used. Amplification of the CDR3 region of rearranged TCR beta genes was performed with a multiplex PCR assay on genomic DNA. The amplified TCR beta libraries were sequenced on the Illumina HiSeq System as 87-base-pair reads. Regarding the original processing steps: A later analysis counted tens of millions of unique TCR beta chains across the 640 or so repertoires, and some 11 million of these chains were shared by at least two donors. To remove PCR and sequencing errors, raw reads were error-corrected and collapsed into unique sequences using a nearest-neighbor algorithm that merged closely related sequences. Alignment of CDR3 sequences to IMGT reference sequences was used to assign V, D and J gene segments. For a sequence to be retained, a match of at least six nucleotides to both a V gene segment and a J gene segment was required. A rearrangement was called productive if the CDR3 had no stop codons and remained in frame with V and J, and every other rearrangement was called non-productive. Following IMGT convention, CDR3 was defined as the stretch from the second conserved V-encoded cysteine to the conserved J-encoded phenylalanine. The earlier analysis of 500 to 750 of the donors excluded any sequence lacking an unambiguous match to a single V gene segment. An earlier analysis of several hundred of the donors called V segments functional above 56.7% productive rearrangements and segregating when the between-donor standard deviation exceeded 5%. A statistical classification framework was developed to diagnose cytomegalovirus status using the catalog of TCR beta chain sequences. A later analysis assigned V and J genes by comparing TCR nucleotide sequences with IMGT/GENE-DB human TR gene sequences. In a later analysis, CDR3 sequences and most-parsimonious VDJ recombination scenarios were assigned using the TCRdist pipeline. In a later analysis, each TCR beta chain was defined by its CDR3 amino acid sequence together with its V-gene family, and reads lacking a unique V-gene family were excluded. As a way to deal with suspected cross-contamination and a sequencing artifact, a later analysis dropped hundreds of nucleotide sequences that were highly shared and had low generation probability. In a later analysis, a clonal expansion index for each public chain was calculated from normalized within-repertoire ranks of inferred template counts. In a later analysis, generation probabilities were computed with a VDJ recombination model fitted to out-of-frame rearrangements, and the resulting probabilities were checked against IGoR. In a later analysis, hypergeometric tests were used to score TCR-TCR, TCR-HLA and TCR-CMV co-occurrence, with a repertoire-size bias correction applied to TCR pairs. False discovery rates were estimated in a later analysis by permuting HLA or CMV assignments 20 times. In a later analysis, co-occurring TCRs were grouped with DBSCAN, and TCRdist sequence similarity was added when clustering was performed within HLA-allele-positive subsets. For co-occurrence clustering, repertoires with fewer than 30,000 or more than 120,000 public chains were excluded, along with 4 to 6 repertoires with anomalous nucleotide sharing. In its TCRdb copy, this immuneACCESS table keeps in-frame sequences only and misses some clones. Where compared with another copy, unresolved V genes explain less than half of these, and the others have no known cause. The D gene and trimming were derived from the DNA, and the V and J assignments and clone size from that table. This sample comprises tens of thousands of clones, around 78% of them detected only once. In total, the top ten clones hold 5.5% to 7% of the sample.

The source of the sample is a study of cytomegalovirus exposure and HLA in healthy donors (dated by TCRdb to about 2017). Regarding the study in general: An earlier analysis of some 500 of the donors reported 250 to 350 Gb of sequence data and 117 million unique TCR beta sequences from roughly 200 million T cells. An early release covering roughly 640 HLA-typed donors comprised about 310 gigabases of sequencing data and around 80 million unique TCR sequences. Among the approximately 400 genotyped donors, under 90% belonged to the genetic ancestry cluster associated with self-reported Caucasian donors. The study aimed to test whether cataloging public T cell receptors could reveal signatures of past pathogen exposure. The T cell repertoires of roughly 660 subjects were profiled by immunosequencing and related to cytomegalovirus serostatus. In addition to the first cohort of 666 subjects, a separate validation cohort of 120 different subjects was used. High-throughput TCR immunosequencing, statistical association of individual TCRs with disease status, and machine learning were combined to predict cytomegalovirus infection status. To study patterns of TCR occurrence, a later analysis re-analyzed previously published TCR beta repertoires from 700 or so donors and added high-resolution HLA genotyping. In the later analysis, no new phenotypic data were used to find candidate immune exposures; instead, reliance was placed on TCR beta sequences and their occurrence across donors. An earlier analysis of fewer than 700 of the donors applied high-throughput TCR beta sequencing to assess whether each TCR beta V gene segment acted as functional or pseudogenic. Alongside the repertoire data, information on donor age, sex, ethnicity and CMV serostatus was compiled. A later genetic analysis took genome-wide SNP genotypes for about 55% of the roughly 700 donors and used that subset as a discovery cohort. Every repertoire in the discovery cohort had been generated on one and the same sequencing platform. Class I and class II HLA loci were covered by the typing at four-digit resolution. The number of typed donors differed by locus: about 620-640 for A, B, C, DRB1 and DQB1; 522 for DQA1; roughly 600 for DPA1; and about 450 for DPB1. A handful of DR-DQ haplotypes were handled as single units for association and clustering because linkage in the cohort was strong. Among 350 to 400 genotyped donors of the cohort, an average of about 240,000 unique TCR beta nucleotide sequences were sequenced per donor, about a sixth of them non-productive. Overall study outcomes, separate from this receptor: According to a later genetic analysis, donors in an Asian-associated ancestry cluster had fewer N-insertions in productive TCRs than the approximately 650-donor mean. This cohort had only TCR beta chains sequenced, and the lack of alpha or paired-chain data limited which features could be detected. A further reported finding was that TCR beta sequences accurately predicted the HLA-A and HLA-B alleles for most subjects in the first cohort. In a later analysis, HLA-associated TCR beta chains were found to be more clonally expanded and to have lower generation probabilities than equally common non-associated chains. While some public TCRs were present in many individuals, most TCR sequences turned up only very rarely across donors. Correlated functional status among segregating V segments might be attributable to linkage disequilibrium, but an unknown experimental factor could not be ruled out. An earlier analysis of 587 of the donors showed that most TCR beta V segments appeared in productive rearrangements either about 90% or about 30% of the time, which broadly matched IMGT annotations. A later genetic analysis associated a missense DCLRE1C variant with V-gene and J-gene trimming of TCR beta chains, and an independent cohort replicated the association. HLA typing was unavailable for some donors at each locus, so association tests used only the typed subset. Several of the top co-occurrence clusters appeared to be linked to parvovirus B19, influenza, CMV and Epstein-Barr virus, according to a later analysis. In vitro tests confirmed that a few of the cytomegalovirus-associated TCR beta chains recognize cytomegalovirus antigens. A group of highly shared sequence variants was considered likely to be a technical artifact of the sequencing pipeline. The authors suggested that the approach could potentially be generalized to other disease states and immunological phenotypes. According to a later analysis, most CMV-associated TCR beta chains appeared to be HLA-restricted, and the HLA associations seemed to be driven largely by CMV exposure. Because counts were too low, under 20 rarely observed V segments, including chromosome 9 orphons, were left out of the earlier analysis of some 640 of the donors. Strong co-occurrence of HLA alleles, especially DR and DQ, made assigning TCR associations to individual alleles difficult. The study gave a list of about 160 TCR beta chains associated with cytomegalovirus. The presence/absence analyses assumed that sequencing depth was roughly uniform across donors, and that assumption may not be true. Cytomegalovirus status was reported to be diagnosed by the classifier with high specificity and sensitivity in both the original and validation cohorts. In a later analysis, the rate of TCR association differed among HLA loci, with DRB1 alleles having the most associated TCRs and HLA-C alleles having the fewest. Specific HLA alleles were associated with roughly 17,000 TCR beta sequences at a false discovery rate of 0.05 in a later analysis. For the cohort, immune exposure information was limited to CMV serostatus.

The sequence was obtained from a man over 45 in good health and CMV-seronegative. Sample: PBMCs.

The DNA reads as follows: TGTGCCAGCAGCTTGAATGCTCCTACTTCACCCCTCCACTTT. Its protein product is CASSLNAPTSPLHF. The chain is made from TRBV6-5 and TRBJ1-6; no confident D gene assignment can be made. Trimming takes 6 bases from V and 9 bases from J, and the germline ends sit 15 bases apart. Per the germline V gene, MNHEY is the CDR1 and SVGAGI is the CDR2. The CDR3 runs 14 amino acids, cysteine and phenylalanine included. The entry retains the CDR3 DNA only, 42 bases that are in frame from base 1.